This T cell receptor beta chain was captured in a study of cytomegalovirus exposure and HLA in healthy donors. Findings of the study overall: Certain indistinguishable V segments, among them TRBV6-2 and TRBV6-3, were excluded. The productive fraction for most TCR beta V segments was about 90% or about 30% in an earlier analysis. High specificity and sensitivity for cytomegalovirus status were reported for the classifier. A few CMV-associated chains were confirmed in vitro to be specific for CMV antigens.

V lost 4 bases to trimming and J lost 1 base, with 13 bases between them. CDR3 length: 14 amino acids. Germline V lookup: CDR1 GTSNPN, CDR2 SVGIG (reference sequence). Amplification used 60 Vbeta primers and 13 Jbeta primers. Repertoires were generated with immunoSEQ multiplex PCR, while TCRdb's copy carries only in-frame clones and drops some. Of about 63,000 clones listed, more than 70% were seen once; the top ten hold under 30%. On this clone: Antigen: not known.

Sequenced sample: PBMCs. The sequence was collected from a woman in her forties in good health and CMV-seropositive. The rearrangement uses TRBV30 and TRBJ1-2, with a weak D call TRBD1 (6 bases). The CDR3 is CAWTRGHVNYGYTF. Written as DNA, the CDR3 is TGTGCCTGGACTAGGGGACACGTTAACTATGGCTACACCTTC.